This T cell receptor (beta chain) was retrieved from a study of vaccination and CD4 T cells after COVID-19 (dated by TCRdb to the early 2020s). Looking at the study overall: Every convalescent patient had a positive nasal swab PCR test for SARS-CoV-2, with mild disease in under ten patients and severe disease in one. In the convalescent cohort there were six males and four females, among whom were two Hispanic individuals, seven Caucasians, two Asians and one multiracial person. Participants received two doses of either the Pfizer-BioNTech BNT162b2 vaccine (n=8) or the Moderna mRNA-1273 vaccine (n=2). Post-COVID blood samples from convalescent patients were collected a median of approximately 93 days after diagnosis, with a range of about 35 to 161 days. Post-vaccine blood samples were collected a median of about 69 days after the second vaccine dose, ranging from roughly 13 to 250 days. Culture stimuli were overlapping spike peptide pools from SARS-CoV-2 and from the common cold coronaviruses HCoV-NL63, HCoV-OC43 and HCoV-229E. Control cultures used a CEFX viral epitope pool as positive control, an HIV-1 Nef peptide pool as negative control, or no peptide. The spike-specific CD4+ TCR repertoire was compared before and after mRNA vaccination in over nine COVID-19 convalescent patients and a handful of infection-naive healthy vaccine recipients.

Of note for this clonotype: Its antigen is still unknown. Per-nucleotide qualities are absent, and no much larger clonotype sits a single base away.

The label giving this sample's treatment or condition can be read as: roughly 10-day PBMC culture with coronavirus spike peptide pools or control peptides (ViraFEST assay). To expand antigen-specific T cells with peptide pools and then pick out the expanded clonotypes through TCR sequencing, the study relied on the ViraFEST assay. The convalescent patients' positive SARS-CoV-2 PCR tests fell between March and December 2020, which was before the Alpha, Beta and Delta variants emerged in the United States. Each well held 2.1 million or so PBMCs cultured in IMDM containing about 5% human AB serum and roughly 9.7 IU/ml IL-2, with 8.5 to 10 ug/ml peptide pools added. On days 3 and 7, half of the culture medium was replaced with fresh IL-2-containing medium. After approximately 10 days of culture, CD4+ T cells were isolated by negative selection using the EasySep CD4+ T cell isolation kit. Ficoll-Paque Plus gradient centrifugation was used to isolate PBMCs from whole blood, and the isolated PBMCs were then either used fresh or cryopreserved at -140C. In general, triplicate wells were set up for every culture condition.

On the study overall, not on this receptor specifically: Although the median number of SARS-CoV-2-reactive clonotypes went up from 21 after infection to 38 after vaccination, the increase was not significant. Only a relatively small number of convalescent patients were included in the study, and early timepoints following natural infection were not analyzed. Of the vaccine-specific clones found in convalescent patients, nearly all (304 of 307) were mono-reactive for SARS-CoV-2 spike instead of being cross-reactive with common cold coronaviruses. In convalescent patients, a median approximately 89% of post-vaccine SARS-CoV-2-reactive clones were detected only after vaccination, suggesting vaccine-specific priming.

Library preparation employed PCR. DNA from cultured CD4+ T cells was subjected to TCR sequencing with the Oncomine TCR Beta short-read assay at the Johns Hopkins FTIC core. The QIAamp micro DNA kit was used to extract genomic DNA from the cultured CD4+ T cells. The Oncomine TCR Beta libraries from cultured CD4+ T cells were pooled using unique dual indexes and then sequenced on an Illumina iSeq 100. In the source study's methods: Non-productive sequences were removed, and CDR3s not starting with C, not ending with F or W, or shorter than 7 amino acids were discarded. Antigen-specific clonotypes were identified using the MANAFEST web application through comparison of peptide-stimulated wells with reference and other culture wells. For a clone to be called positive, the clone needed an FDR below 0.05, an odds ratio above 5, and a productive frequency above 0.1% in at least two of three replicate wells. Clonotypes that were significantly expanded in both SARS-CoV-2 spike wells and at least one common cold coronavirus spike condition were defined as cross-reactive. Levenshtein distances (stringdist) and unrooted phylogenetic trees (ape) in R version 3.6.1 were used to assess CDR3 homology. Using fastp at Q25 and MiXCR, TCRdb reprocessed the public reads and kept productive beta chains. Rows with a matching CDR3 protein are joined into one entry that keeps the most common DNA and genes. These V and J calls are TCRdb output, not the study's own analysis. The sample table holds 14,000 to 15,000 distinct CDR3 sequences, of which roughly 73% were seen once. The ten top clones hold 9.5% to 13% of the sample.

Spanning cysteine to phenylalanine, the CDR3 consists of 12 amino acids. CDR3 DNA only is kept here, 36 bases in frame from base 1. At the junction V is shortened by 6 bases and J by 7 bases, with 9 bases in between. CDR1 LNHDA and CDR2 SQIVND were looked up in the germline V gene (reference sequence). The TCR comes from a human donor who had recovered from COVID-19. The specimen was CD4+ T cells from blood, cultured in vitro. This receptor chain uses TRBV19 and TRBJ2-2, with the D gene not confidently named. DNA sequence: TGTGCCAGTAGGGTTGGTGTCGGGGAGCTGTTTTTT. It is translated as CASRVGVGELFF.